Listed here are 18 T cell receptor beta chains from one sample, sequenced in a study of CD8 T cells in Susac syndrome. With random hexamers, reverse transcription was performed on about 0.5 to 1 ug of RNA. TCRdb recomputed calls from the immunoSEQ multiplex PCR reads with MiXCR, one row per CDR3 protein. The data show 150,000 to 200,000 distinct CDR3 sequences, 85% to 95% seen once. Source material: CD4+ T cells from PBMCs. Source of these receptors: a human donor in good health.

Of note for this clonotype: One junction end does not reproduce the germline sequence, and a read error may be involved. The rearrangement links TRBV2 to TRBJ1-4; D is uncertain. The CDR3 contains 13 residues. From germline, CDR1 is SNHLY and CDR2 FYNNEI. The CDR3 region has the DNA TGTGCCAGCAGCCGCCGGTGGGGAAATGAAAAACTGTTT. This encodes CASSRRWGNEKLF.

This rearrangement joins TRBV29-1 to TRBJ2-1; 11 positions agree with TRBD2. The junction had 5 bases not matched to a gene; V was cut back by 3 bases and J by 7 bases. CDR3 length: 14 amino acids. Germline assignment: CDR1 SQVTM and CDR2 ANQGSEA. The CDR3 coding sequence is TGCAGCGTTGACCTAGCGGGGGGAATAAATGAGCAGTTCTTC. Its translation is CSVDLAGGINEQFF.

The chain combines TRBV23-1 with TRBJ2-3, with D hard to call. TRBV23-1 is sorted into the ORF group, with uncertain function. This CDR3 is 16 amino acids long. Between the trimmed V and J ends, which lost 3 bases and 3 bases, there was a span of 16 bases. This CDR3 reads CASSHPCSTITDTQYF. CDR3 coding DNA: TGCGCCAGCAGTCACCCGTGTAGCACGATTACAGATACGCAGTATTTT.

This chain uses TRBV5-1 with TRBJ1-2, with D unclear. This CDR3 spans 14 amino acids. Trimming left V 0 bases short and J 4 bases short, with 10 bases between. Germline V gene data show CDR1 as SGHRS and CDR2 as YFSETQ. The DNA of the CDR3 is TGCGCCAGCAGCTTGGAGCAAGCGACCTATGGCTACACCTTC. This sequence encodes CASSLEQATYGYTF.

The chain links TRBV5-4 to TRBJ1-2, with 8 bases fitting TRBD1. The CDR3 has 15 amino acids. V lost 4 bases and J lost 8; bases outside the gene matches: 13. Germline V gene lookup returns CDR1 SGHNT and CDR2 YYREEE (reference sequence). CDR3 amino acids: CASSPPGGAVEGYTF. In DNA form, the CDR3 reads TGTGCCAGCAGCCCCCCAGGGGGCGCCGTCGAGGGCTACACCTTC.

The chain couples TRBV5-4 to TRBJ1-3; no reliable D call. Looked up from germline, CDR1 is SGHNT and CDR2 is YYREEE (reference sequence). The CDR3 loop spans 14 amino acids. V was shortened by 4 bases and J by 0 bases, with 8 bases between the two germline ends. The CDR3 here is CASSGRHSGNTIYF. CDR3 bases: TGTGCCAGCAGCGGAAGACACTCTGGAAACACCATATATTTT.

This clonotype was observed a single time. CDR3 sequence: CASERPQETQYF. Written as DNA, the CDR3 is TGTGCCAGTGAGCGTCCGCAAGAGACCCAGTACTTC. The rearrangement links TRBV6-2 or TRBV6-3 to TRBJ2-5; D unclear. This CDR3 contains 12 residues. Per the germline V gene, CDR1 is MNHEY and CDR2 is SVGEGT. Trimming left V 9 bases short and J 2 bases short, with 10 bases between.

This chain links TRBV7-9 with TRBJ1-6; weak D call: TRBD1 (5 bases). The CDR3 runs to 15 residues. CDR1 is SEHNR, CDR2 FQNEAQ, per germline (reference sequence). The V end lost 1 base, the J end lost 7 bases, and 11 bases lay between the germline ends. This CDR3 is CASSLGRQPNSPLHF. The CDR3 DNA reads TGTGCCAGCAGCTTAGGAAGACAGCCCAATTCACCCCTCCACTTT.

V and J are TRBV9 and TRBJ2-5; TRBD2 aligns across 8 bases. The ends lost 0 bases at V and 1 base at J; junction bases unmatched: 5. Germline assignment: CDR1 SGDLS and CDR2 YYNGEE. CDR3 size: 16 residues. CDR3 bases: TGTGCCAGCAGCGTAGCCCCCGGGGGGGTCCAAGAGACCCAGTACTTC. Translated: CASSVAPGGVQETQYF.

The chain couples TRBV7-9 to TRBJ1-1; 11 positions agree with TRBD1. This CDR3 spans 15 amino acids. Germline assignment: CDR1 SEHNR and CDR2 FQNEAQ (reference sequence). V dropped 4 bases and J dropped 11; count of bases not matched to a gene: 12. CDR3 in DNA: TGTGCCAGCAGCTCGCCGGGACAGGGGGTTTTTGGGGCTTTCTTT. Translating it yields CASSSPGQGVFGAFF. Filled out from reference TRBV7-9 and TRBJ1-1, the complete variable domain reads DTGVSQNPRHKITKRGQNVTFRCDPISEHNRLYWYRQTLGQGPEFLTYFQNEAQLEKSRLLSDRFSAERPKGSFSTLEIQRTEQGDSAMYLCASSSPGQGVFGAFFGQGTRLTVV.

The V and J genes are TRBV9 and TRBJ1-1, with D possibly being TRBD1 (6 bases). CDR3 length equals 16 residues. Per the germline V gene, CDR1 is SGDLS and CDR2 is YYNGEE. Trimming took off 0 bases at V and 4 bases at J, with 16 bases between the two ends. In DNA, the CDR3 is TGTGCCAGCAGCGTAGTTCCAAACAGGGTGGGCACTGAAGCTTTCTTT. It is translated as CASSVVPNRVGTEAFF.

The rearrangement links TRBV2 to TRBJ1-6; tentative D call: TRBD1 (6 bases). CDR1 is SNHLY, CDR2 FYNNEI, per germline. This CDR3 is 16 amino acids long. V lost 4 bases to trimming and J lost 6 bases, with 16 bases between them. CDR3 DNA sequence: TGTGCCAGCAGTGTCTCGCACGGGGGGGCTAATTCACCCCTCCACTTT. Its translation: CASSVSHGGANSPLHF. Based on the CDR3 plus reference TRBV2 and TRBJ1-6, the full variable domain is EPEVTQTPSHQVTQMGQEVILRCVPISNHLYFYWYRQILGQKVEFLVSFYNNEISEKSEIFDDQFSVERPDGSNFTLKIRSTKLEDSAMYFCASSVSHGGANSPLHFGNGTRLTVT.

The rearrangement uses TRBV4-1 and TRBJ1-2; maybe TRBD1 (5 bases). The CDR3 spans 13 residues. From germline, CDR1 is MGHRA and CDR2 YSYEKL. V lost 1 base and J 8 bases, leaving 11 bases between the germline ends. The CDR3 is CASSQAHRGGYTF. CDR3 in DNA: TGCGCCAGCAGCCAAGCCCACCGGGGGGGCTACACCTTC.

The chain employs TRBV5-1 and TRBJ2-7; D possibly corresponds to TRBD2 (6 bases). Germline CDR1 SGHRS, CDR2 YFSETQ. CDR3 length: 14 amino acids. V was trimmed by 2 bases and J by 3 bases, leaving 12 bases between them. CDR3 loop: CASSFLGGSYEQYF. CDR3 DNA: TGCGCCAGCAGCTTCCTCGGGGGAAGCTACGAGCAGTACTTC.

The chain joins TRBV3-1 to TRBJ2-7; the match to TRBD1 covers 8 bases. CDR3 length: 14 amino acids. From germline, CDR1 is LGHDT and CDR2 YNNKEL (reference sequence). Trimming at V came to 1 base and at J to 5 bases, leaving 4 bases not matched to a gene. The CDR3: CASSQAGTGNEQYF. The CDR3 DNA sequence: TGTGCCAGCAGCCAAGCAGGGACAGGCAACGAGCAGTACTTC.

The chain employs TRBV6-5 and TRBJ2-3, with 8 bases lining up with TRBD2. The trim removed 6 bases at V and 5 bases at J, leaving 7 bases unmatched. Per the germline V gene, CDR1 is MNHEY and CDR2 is SVGAGI. This CDR3 has 14 residues. DNA of the CDR3: TGTGCCAGCAGCCCGGGGGGGAATCGAGATACGCAGTATTTT. It yields the protein CASSPGGNRDTQYF.

This chain uses TRBV10-3 with TRBJ2-7; the match to TRBD2 covers 14 bases. CDR1 and CDR2 from the germline V gene are ENHRY and SYGVKD. This CDR3 comprises 16 residues. V dropped 10 bases and J dropped 0; count of bases not matched to a gene: 8. As DNA, the CDR3 is TGTGCCACCAGGACTAGCGGGGGGTCGAGCTCCTACGAGCAGTACTTC. Its protein product is CATRTSGGSSSYEQYF.

The chain carries TRBV9 and TRBJ1-3; 10 nucleotides match TRBD1. Germline-derived CDR1 and CDR2 are SGDLS and YYNGEE. Germline trimming cut 7 bases from V and 3 bases from J; bases unmatched to any gene: 10. There are 16 residues in the CDR3. The CDR3 nucleotides are TGTGCCAGCGGAACAGGGACAGGGGACCTTGGAAACACCATATATTTT. Protein: CASGTGTGDLGNTIYF.